These 2 T cell receptor beta chains originate from one sample sequenced in a study of technical replicates of blood from a handful of donors. The table came from immunoSEQ multiplex PCR; TCRdb's copy has only in-frame clones and leaves some out. The data hold some 64,000 clones, with almost 95% observed a single time. The sample was PBMCs. The origin of the receptors is a human donor in good health. Some clones in this sample may be carry-over from other donors' samples.

This rearrangement joins TRBV4-3 to TRBJ2-1, with 8 nucleotides matching TRBD2. Germline CDR1 is LGHNA and CDR2 is YSLEER. The length of the CDR3 is 17 residues. With V trimmed by 1 base and J by 8 bases, 13 bases remained unmatched. The CDR3 sequence: CASSQVTQRGLLDEQFF. DNA for the CDR3: TGCGCCAGCAGCCAAGTAACCCAGCGGGGGCTCCTGGATGAGCAGTTCTTC.

This sequence joins TRBV7-3 and TRBJ2-3, with 8 bases fitting TRBD2. There are 17 residues in the CDR3. With V trimmed by 4 bases and J by 0 bases, 9 bases remained unmatched. The germline V gene encodes CDR1 SGHTA and CDR2 FQGTGA. CDR3 amino acids: CASSSHGGAGSTDTQYF. The CDR3 DNA sequence: TGTGCCAGCAGCTCTCACGGGGGGGCGGGAAGCACAGATACGCAGTATTTT.